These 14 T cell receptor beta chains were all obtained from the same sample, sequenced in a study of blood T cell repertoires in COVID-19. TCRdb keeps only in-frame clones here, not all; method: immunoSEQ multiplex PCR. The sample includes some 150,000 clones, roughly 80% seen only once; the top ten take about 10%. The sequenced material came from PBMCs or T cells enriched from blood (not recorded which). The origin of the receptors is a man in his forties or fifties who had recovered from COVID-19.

CDR3 DNA sequence: TGTGCCAGCAGTCTCTACGGAGTACAAACAGGGAGACCCCAGCATTTT. It yields the protein CASSLYGVQTGRPQHF. The chain has TRBV6-2 or TRBV6-3 and TRBJ1-5; possible D gene TRBD1, 6 bases. CDR1 is MNHEY and CDR2 is SVGEGT in the germline V gene. This CDR3 spans 16 amino acids. Deletions cut 5 bases from V and 10 bases from J, with 24 bases between.

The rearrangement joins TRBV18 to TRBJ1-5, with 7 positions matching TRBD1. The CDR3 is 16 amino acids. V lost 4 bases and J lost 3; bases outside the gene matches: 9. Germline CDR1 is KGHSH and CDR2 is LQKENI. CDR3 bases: TGTGCCAGCTCACAAGGACAGGTCCAAAACAATCAGCCCCAGCATTTT. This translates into CASSQGQVQNNQPQHF.

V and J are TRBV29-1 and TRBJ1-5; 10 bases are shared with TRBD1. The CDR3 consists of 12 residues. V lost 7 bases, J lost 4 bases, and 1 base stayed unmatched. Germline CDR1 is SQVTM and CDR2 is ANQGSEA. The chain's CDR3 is CSGTGGNQPQHF. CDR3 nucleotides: TGCAGCGGGACAGGGGGTAATCAGCCCCAGCATTTT.

This CDR3 is CASSHDRQGGGNTIYF. The CDR3, as DNA: TGTGCCAGCAGCCACGACCGACAGGGGGGTGGAAACACCATATATTTT. The J gene is TRBJ1-3, the V gene TRBV4-2, with TRBD1 matching 9 bases. CDR3 length equals 16 residues. Trimming removed 3 bases from V and 3 bases from J; junction bases left unmatched: 6. Looked up from germline, CDR1 is LGHNA and CDR2 is YNFKEQ.

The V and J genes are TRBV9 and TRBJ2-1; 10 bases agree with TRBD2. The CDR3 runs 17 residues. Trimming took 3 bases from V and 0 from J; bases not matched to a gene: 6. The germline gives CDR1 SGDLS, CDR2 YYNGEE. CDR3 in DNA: TGTGCCAGCAGCGCAAGAGTAGCGGGGGGCTCCTACAATGAGCAGTTCTTC. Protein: CASSARVAGGSYNEQFF.

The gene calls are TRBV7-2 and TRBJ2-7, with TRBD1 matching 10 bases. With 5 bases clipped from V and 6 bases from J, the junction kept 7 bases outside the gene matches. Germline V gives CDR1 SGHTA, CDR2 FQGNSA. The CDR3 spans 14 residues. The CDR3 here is CASSPGQGGLEQYF. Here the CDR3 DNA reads TGTGCCAGCAGCCCCGGACAGGGGGGCCTCGAGCAGTACTTC.

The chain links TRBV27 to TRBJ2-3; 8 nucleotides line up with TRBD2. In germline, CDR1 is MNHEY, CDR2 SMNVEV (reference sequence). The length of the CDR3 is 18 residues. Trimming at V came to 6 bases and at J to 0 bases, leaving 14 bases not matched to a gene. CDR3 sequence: CASSRLRLAGISTDTQYF. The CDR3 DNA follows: TGTGCCAGCAGCCGTTTAAGGCTAGCGGGCATAAGCACAGATACGCAGTATTTT.

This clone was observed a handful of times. CDR3 nucleotides: TGTGCCAGCAGCTCATACAGGAACACTGAAGCTTTCTTT. This sequence encodes CASSSYRNTEAFF. The V and J genes are TRBV7-2 and TRBJ1-1; no definite D call. Trimming removed 4 bases from V and 1 base from J, with 7 bases in between. The CDR3 loop spans 13 amino acids. Per germline, CDR1 SGHTA and CDR2 FQGNSA.

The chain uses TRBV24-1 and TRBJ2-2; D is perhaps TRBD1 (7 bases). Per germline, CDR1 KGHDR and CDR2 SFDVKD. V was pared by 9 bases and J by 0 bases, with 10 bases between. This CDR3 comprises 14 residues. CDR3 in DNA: TGTGCCACCCAGGGGGGAACGAACACCGGGGAGCTGTTTTTT. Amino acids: CATQGGTNTGELFF.

The CDR3 spells CASSLSLQAPAFF. The CDR3 region has the DNA TGTGCCAGCAGCTTATCCTTACAGGCTCCGGCTTTCTTT. The chain has TRBV7-3 and TRBJ1-1; D perhaps matches TRBD1 (5 bases). There are 13 residues in the CDR3. V was trimmed by 2 bases and J by 11 bases, leaving 15 bases between them. Germline assignment: CDR1 SGHTA and CDR2 FQGTGA.

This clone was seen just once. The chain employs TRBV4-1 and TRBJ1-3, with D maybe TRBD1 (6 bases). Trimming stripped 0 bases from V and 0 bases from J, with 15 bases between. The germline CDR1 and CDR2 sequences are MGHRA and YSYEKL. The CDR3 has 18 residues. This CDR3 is CASSQDGSGVSSGNTIYF. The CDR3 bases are TGCGCCAGCAGCCAAGACGGGTCAGGGGTGAGCTCTGGAAACACCATATATTTT.

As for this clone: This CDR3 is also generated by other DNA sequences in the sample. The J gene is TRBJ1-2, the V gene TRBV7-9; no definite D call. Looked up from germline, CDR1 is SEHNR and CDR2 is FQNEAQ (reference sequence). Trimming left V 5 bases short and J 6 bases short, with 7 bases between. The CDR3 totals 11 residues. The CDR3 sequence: CASSLGDGYTF. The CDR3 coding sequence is TGTGCCAGCAGCCTCGGAGATGGCTACACCTTC.

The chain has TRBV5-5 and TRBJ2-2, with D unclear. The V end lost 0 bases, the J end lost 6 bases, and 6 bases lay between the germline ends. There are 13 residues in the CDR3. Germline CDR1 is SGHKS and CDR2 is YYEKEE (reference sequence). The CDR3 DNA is TGTGCCAGCAGCTTGGATAGTTCCGGGGAGCTGTTTTTT. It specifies CASSLDSSGELFF.

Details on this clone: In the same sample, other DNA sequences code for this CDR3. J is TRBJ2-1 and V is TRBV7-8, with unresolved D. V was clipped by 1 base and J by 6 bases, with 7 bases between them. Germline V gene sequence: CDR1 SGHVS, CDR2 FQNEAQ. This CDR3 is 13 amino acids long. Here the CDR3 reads CASSLGGPNEQFF. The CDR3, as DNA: TGTGCCAGCAGCTTAGGAGGTCCCAATGAGCAGTTCTTC.